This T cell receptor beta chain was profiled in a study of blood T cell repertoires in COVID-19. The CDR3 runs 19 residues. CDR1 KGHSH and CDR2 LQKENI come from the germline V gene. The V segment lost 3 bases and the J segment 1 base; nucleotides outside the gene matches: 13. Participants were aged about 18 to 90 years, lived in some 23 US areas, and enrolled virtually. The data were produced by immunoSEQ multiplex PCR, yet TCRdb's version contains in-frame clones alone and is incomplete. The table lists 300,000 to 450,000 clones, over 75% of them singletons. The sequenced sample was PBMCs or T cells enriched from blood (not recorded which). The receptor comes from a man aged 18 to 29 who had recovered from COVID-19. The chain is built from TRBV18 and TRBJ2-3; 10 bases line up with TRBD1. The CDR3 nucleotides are TGTGCCAGCTCACCTCTTTGGCGCCGGGACAGGGGAGGCACAGATACGCAGTATTTT. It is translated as CASSPLWRRDRGGTDTQYF.